This T cell receptor beta chain was captured by sequencing in a study of neoadjuvant anti-PD-1 for oral cavity cancer (dated by TCRdb to the early 2020s). For the wider study: Patients mostly received three to four biweekly doses of nivolumab at 3 mg/kg before curative-intent surgical resection. A fourth nivolumab dose was given around day 43 to patients without progression, and definitive surgical resection was performed in those patients on days 50-56. Under RECIST 1.1, patients with complete response, partial response or stable disease were classed as responders, and patients with progression were classed as non-responders. The parent correlative cohort had eleven to twelve patients and a response rate of 33%.

V and J are truncated by 4 bases and 0 bases respectively, leaving an intervening sequence of 16 bases. From the cysteine up to the phenylalanine, the CDR3 has a length of 17 residues. The CDR3 DNA has 51 bases and is translated from base 1. The germline V gene (reference sequence) specifies LNHDA as CDR1 and SQIVND as CDR2. The sample's time point label, in plain terms: before neoadjuvant nivolumab. The patients had newly diagnosed stage II-IVA oral cavity squamous cell carcinoma and had not received any prior systemic or radiation treatment. The cohort was composed of patients with HPV-negative, locally advanced oral cavity squamous cell carcinoma. Peripheral blood mononuclear cells were analyzed directly and were not maintained or expanded in culture. The samples were obtained from a longitudinal correlative study of a single-arm phase II trial testing neoadjuvant nivolumab in oral cavity squamous cell carcinoma. Subject-matched pre- and post-treatment PBMCs and tumors from three responders and three non-responders underwent genomic DNA-based TCRbeta sequencing. Peripheral blood mononuclear cells were collected once before nivolumab treatment and again after treatment, at the time of surgery. Genomic DNA was isolated from PBMCs using the Maxwell RSC DNA from Cells kit.

For deep sequencing, each PBMC sample was run in six replicates, with libraries mostly built from about 500 ng of input genomic DNA. Following the manufacturer's instructions, the team built TCRbeta libraries using the immunoSEQ hsTCRbeta kit. Sequencing of the completed libraries took place using an Illumina NovaSeq 6000 S4 flow cell after they had been pooled to roughly 2.8 nM. Per the original workflow: The immunoSEQ Analyzer was used for raw data preprocessing and quality control. The analysis was restricted to productive rearrangements, with each unique CDR3 amino acid sequence defining a clonotype. Using the R package tcR, the researchers computed the Gini-Simpson index as their estimate of repertoire clonality. Student's t test was used to compare Gini indices, while Pearson correlation assessed associations with tumor size change. The immuneACCESS repertoire file appears here via TCRdb, limited to in-frame rearrangements. These files lack a portion of the clones; in checked studies, under half of the deficit traces to unresolved V genes, and the cause of the others is not known. The DNA was the basis for D and trimming; V, J and clone size are from that table. The sample profile shows 12,000 to 15,000 clones; 60% to 70% of them were found once. 2% to 2.5% of the sample comes from the top ten.

Points the paper makes about the study in general: Only a few patients per response group were included in the TCR analyses, and larger cohorts for validation were called for by the authors. After neoadjuvant nivolumab, significantly higher T cell clonality (Gini index) was found within PBMCs in non-responders than in responders. Higher pretreatment blood TCRbeta clonality and lower post-treatment tumor TCRbeta clonality were correlated with higher pretreatment blood Treg/Th17 ratios.

For this clone: Its cognate antigen has yet to be identified. Base qualities are not recorded, but no much larger clone differs from it by a single base.

The TCR originated in a person between 40 and 85 years old with oral cavity squamous cell carcinoma. Recombination connected TRBV19 to TRBJ1-5; the D segment cannot be called with confidence. This material consisted of PBMCs, taken before nivolumab (anti-PD-1) treatment. CDR3 sequence: CASSTGIKAGSNQPQHF. The base sequence is TGTGCCAGTAGTACGGGGATCAAGGCGGGTAGCAATCAGCCCCAGCATTTT. This CDR3, with the reference TRBV19 and TRBJ1-5 proteins standing in past its ends, gives the full variable domain DGGITQSPKYLFRKEGQNVTLSCEQNLNHDAMYWYRQDPGQGLRLIYYSQIVNDFQKGDIAEGYSVSREKKESFPLTVTSAQKNPTAFYLCASSTGIKAGSNQPQHFGDGTRLSIL.